The TCR beta chain described here comes from a study of CXCR4 blockade with PD-1 therapy in pancreatic cancer. Study-wide points: Only TCRbeta chains were sequenced here. Tumors were clonally expanded, mean approximately 0.15 versus 0.048 in healthy blood. Clone frequency correlated with its number of distinct nucleotide rearrangements.

Measured with immunoSEQ multiplex PCR; TCRdb has only the in-frame clones, and not every one. Of about 1,200 clones listed, around 40% were seen once; the top ten hold 15% to 20%. These archived tumors were resected from patients never given neoadjuvant therapy beforehand. A remark on this clone: Its antigen is undetermined.

The V end lost 3 bases, the J end lost 1 base, and 12 bases lay between the germline ends. Germline loops: CDR1 LNHDA, CDR2 SQIVND (reference sequence). The CDR3 is 15 residues long. This rearrangement joins TRBV19 to TRBJ1-1; TRBD1 might be the D (5 bases). Sequenced sample: tumor tissue. The sequence came from a human donor with pancreatic ductal adenocarcinoma. CDR3 sequence reads: CASSIQGGWNTEAFF. Here the CDR3 DNA reads TGTGCCAGTAGTATTCAGGGTGGGTGGAACACTGAAGCTTTCTTT.